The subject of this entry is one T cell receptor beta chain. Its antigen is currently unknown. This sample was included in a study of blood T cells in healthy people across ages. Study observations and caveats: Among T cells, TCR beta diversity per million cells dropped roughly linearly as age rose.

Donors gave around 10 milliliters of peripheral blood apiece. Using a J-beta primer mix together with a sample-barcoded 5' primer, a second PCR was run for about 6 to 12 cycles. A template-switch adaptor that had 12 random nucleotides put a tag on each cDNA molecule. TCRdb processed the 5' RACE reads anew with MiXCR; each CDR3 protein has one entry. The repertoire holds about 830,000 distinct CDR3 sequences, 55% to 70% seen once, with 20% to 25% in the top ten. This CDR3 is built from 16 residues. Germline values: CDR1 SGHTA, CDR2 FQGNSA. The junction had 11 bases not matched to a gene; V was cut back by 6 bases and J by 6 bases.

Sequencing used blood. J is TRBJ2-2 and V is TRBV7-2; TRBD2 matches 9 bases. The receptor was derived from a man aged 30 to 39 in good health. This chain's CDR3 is CASSLTGGRVAGELFF. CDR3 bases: TGTGCCAGCAGTCTGACCGGCGGGAGGGTGGCCGGGGAGCTGTTTTTT.